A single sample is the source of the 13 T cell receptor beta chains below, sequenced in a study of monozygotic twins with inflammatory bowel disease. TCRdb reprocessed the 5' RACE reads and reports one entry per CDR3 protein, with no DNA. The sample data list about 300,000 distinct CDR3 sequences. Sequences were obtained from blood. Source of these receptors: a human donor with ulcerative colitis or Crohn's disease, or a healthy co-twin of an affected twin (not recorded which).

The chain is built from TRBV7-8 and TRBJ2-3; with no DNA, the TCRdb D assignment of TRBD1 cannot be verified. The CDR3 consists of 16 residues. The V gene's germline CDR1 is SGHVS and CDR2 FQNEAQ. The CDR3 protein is CASSLALGGRTDTQYF.

CDR3: CASRDRGIAQFF. This chain links TRBV7-9 with TRBJ2-1; without DNA, the TCRdb call of TRBD1 cannot be checked. CDR3 length equals 12 residues. The V gene's germline CDR1 is SEHNR and CDR2 FQNEAQ (reference sequence).

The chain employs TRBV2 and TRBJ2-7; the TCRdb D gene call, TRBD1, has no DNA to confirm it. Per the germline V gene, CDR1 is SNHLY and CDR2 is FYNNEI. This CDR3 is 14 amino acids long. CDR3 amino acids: CASSEFPSSYEQYF.

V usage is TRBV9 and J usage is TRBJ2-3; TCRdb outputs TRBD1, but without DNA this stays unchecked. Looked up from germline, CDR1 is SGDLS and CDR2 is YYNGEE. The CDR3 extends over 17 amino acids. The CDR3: CASSVAGGQGARDTQYF.

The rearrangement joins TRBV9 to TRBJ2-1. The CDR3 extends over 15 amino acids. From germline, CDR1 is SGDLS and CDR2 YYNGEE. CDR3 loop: CASSVVGSSYNEQFF.

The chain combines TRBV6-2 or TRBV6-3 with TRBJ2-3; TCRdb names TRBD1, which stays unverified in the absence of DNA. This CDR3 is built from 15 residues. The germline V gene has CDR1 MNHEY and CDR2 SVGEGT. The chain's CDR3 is CASSYRQGDTDTQYF.

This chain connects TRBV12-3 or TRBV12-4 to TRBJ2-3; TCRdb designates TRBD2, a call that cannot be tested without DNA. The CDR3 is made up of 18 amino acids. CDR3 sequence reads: CASSPRSSSGSVTDTQYF.

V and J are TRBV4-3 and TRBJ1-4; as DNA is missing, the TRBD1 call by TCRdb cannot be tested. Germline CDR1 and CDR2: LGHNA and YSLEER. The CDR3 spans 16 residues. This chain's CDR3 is CASSQWGAGSNEKLFF.

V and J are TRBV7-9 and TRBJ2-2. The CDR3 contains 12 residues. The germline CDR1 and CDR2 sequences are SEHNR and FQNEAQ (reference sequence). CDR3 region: CASSRRAGELFF.

Here the CDR3 reads CASSLGVSGANVLTF. The J gene is TRBJ2-6, the V gene TRBV7-2. CDR1 SGHTA and CDR2 FQGNSA come from the germline V gene. This CDR3 has 15 residues. Full variable domain (rest looked up from reference TRBV7-2 and TRBJ2-6): GAGVSQSPSNKVTEKGKDVELRCDPISGHTALYWYRQSLGQGLEFLIYFQGNSAPDKSGLPSDRFSAERTGGSVSTLTIQRTQQEDSAVYLCASSLGVSGANVLTFGAGSRLTVL.

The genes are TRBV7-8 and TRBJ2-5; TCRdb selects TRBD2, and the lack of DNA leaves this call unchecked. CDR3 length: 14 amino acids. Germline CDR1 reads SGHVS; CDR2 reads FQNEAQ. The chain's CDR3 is CATIEVAGQETQYF.

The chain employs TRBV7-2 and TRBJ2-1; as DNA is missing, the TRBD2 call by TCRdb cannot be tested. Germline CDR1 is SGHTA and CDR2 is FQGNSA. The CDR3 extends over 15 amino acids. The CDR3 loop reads CASSLRGGRDNEQFF.

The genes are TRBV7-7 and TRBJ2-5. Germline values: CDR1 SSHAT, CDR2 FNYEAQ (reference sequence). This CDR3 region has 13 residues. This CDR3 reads CASTRSAQETQYF.